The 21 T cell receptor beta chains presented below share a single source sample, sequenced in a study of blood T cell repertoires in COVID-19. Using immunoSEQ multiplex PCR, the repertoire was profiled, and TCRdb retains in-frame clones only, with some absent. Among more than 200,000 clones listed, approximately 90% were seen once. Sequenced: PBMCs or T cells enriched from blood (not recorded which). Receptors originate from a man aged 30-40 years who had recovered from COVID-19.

The DNA of the CDR3 is TGCGCCAGCCGTACAGGGGTATCGTCTAATGAAAAACTGTTTTTT. This codes for CASRTGVSSNEKLFF. The genes are TRBV5-1 and TRBJ1-4, with 7 bases aligning to TRBD1. The trim removed 7 bases at V and 3 bases at J, leaving 9 bases unmatched. Germline CDR1 and CDR2: SGHRS and YFSETQ. This CDR3 has 15 amino acids.

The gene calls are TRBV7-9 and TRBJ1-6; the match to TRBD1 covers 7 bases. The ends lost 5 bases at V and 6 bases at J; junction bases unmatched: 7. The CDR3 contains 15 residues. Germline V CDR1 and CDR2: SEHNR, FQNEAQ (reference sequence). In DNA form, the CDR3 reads TGTGCCAGCAGCACTAATCCAGGGGGTAATTCACCCCTCCACTTT. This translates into CASSTNPGGNSPLHF.

The DNA for the CDR3 is TGCGCCAGCAGCCTCGCCGGACAGGGGTCCGATGGGGCCAAAAACATTCAGTACTTC. It translates to CASSLAGQGSDGAKNIQYF. This chain joins TRBV4-1 and TRBJ2-4, with TRBD1 matching over 9 bases. After removal of 4 bases from V and 1 base from J, the junction contained 14 bases not matched to a gene. The CDR3 has 19 residues. The germline V gene encodes CDR1 MGHRA and CDR2 YSYEKL.

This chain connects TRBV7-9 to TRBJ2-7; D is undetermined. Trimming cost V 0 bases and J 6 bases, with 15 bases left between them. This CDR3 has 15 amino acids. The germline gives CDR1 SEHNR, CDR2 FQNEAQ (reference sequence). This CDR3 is CASSLAPGLLGEQYF. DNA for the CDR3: TGTGCCAGCAGCTTAGCCCCAGGTCTCCTCGGCGAGCAGTACTTC.

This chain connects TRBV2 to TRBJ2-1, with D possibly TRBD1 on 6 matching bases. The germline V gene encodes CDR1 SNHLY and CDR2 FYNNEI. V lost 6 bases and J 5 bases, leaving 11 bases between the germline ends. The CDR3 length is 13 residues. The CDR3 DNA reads TGTGCCAGCAGCGGGCCAGGGGACAATGAGCAGTTCTTC. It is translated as CASSGPGDNEQFF.

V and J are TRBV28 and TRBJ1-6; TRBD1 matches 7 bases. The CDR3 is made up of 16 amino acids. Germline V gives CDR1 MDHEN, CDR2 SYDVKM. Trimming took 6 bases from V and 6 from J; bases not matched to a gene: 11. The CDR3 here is CASRIQGRWGNSPLHF. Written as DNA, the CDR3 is TGTGCCAGCAGGATACAGGGGAGGTGGGGTAATTCACCCCTCCACTTT. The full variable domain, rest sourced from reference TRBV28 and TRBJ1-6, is DVKVTQSSRYLVKRTGEKVFLECVQDMDHENMFWYRQDPGLGLRLIYFSYDVKMKEKGDIPEGYSVSREKKERFSLILESASTNQTSMYLCASRIQGRWGNSPLHFGNGTRLTVT.

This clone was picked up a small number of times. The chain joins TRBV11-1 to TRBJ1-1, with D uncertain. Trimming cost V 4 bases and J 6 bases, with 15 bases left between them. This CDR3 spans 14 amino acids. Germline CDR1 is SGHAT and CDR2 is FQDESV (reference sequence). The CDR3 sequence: CASSSWAQGAEAFF. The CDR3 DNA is TGTGCCAGCAGCTCCTGGGCCCAAGGCGCTGAAGCTTTCTTT.

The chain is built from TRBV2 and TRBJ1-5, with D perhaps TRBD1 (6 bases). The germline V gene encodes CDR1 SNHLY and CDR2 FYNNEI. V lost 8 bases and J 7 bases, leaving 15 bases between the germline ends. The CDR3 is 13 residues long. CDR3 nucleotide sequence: TGTGCCAGCGGAGGACAGAAGCACCAGCCCCAGCATTTT. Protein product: CASGGQKHQPQHF. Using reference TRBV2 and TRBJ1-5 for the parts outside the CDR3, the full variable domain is EPEVTQTPSHQVTQMGQEVILRCVPISNHLYFYWYRQILGQKVEFLVSFYNNEISEKSEIFDDQFSVERPDGSNFTLKIRSTKLEDSAMYFCASGGQKHQPQHFGDGTRLSIL.

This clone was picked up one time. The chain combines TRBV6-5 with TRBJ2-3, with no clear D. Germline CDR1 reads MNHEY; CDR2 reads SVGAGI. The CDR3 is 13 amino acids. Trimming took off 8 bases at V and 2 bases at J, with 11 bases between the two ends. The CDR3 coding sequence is TGTGCCAGCTGGTCCGGGTACACAGATACGCAGTATTTT. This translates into CASWSGYTDTQYF.

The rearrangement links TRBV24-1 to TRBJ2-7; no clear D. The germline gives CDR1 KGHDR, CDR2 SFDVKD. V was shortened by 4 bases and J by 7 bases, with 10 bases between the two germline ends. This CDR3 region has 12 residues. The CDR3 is CATSDSNREQYF. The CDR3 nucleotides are TGTGCCACCAGTGACAGTAACAGAGAGCAGTACTTC.

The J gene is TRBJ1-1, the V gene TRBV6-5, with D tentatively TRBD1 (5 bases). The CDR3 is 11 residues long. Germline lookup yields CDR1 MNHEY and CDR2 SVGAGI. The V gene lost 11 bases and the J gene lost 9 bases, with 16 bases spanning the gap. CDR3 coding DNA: TGTGCCCCAGTGGGAGGGGTTCAAGCTTTCTTT. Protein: CAPVGGVQAFF.

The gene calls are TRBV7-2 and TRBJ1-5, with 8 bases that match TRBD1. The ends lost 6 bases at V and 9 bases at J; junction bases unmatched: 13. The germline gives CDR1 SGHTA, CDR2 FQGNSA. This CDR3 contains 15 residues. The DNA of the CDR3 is TGTGCCAGCAGTGGGGGACAGGCGGGACTTGGGCCCCAGCATTTT. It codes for CASSGGQAGLGPQHF. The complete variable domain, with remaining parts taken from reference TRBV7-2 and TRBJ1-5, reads GAGVSQSPSNKVTEKGKDVELRCDPISGHTALYWYRQSLGQGLEFLIYFQGNSAPDKSGLPSDRFSAERTGGSVSTLTIQRTQQEDSAVYLCASSGGQAGLGPQHFGDGTRLSIL.

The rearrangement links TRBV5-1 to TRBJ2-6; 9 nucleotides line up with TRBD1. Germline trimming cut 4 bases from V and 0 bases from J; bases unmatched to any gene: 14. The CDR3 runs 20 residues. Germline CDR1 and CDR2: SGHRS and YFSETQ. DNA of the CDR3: TGCGCCAGCAGCCCCTATGGACAGGGGCAGTACCTCTCTGGGGCCAACGTCCTGACTTTC. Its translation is CASSPYGQGQYLSGANVLTF.

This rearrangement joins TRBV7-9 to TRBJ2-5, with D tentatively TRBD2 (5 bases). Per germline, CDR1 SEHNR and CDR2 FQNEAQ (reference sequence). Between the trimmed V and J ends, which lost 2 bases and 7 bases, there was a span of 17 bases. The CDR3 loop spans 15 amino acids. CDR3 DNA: TGTGCCAGCAGCTTATCCGGACCACTAGGCGGGACCCAGTACTTC. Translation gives CASSLSGPLGGTQYF.

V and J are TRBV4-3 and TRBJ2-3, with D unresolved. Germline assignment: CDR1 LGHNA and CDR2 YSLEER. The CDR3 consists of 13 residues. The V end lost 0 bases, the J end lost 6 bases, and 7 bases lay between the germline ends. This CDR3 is CASSQEYPDTQYF. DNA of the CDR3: TGCGCCAGCAGCCAAGAGTATCCGGATACGCAGTATTTT.

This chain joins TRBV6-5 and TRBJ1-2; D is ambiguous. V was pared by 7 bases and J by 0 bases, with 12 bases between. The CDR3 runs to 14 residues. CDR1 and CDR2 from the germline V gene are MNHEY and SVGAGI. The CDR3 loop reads CASTLPRANYGYTF. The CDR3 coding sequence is TGTGCCAGCACCTTACCAAGAGCTAACTATGGCTACACCTTC.

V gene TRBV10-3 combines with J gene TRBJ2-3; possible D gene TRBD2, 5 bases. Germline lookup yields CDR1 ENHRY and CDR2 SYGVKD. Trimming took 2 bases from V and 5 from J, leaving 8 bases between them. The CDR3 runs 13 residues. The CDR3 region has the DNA TGTGCCATCAGTGAGGGCCGGGGAGATACGCAGTATTTT. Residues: CAISEGRGDTQYF.

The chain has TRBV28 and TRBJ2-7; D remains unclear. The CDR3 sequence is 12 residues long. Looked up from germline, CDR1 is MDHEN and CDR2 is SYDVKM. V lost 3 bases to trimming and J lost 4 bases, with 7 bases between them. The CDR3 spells CASSFSRYEQYF. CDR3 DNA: TGTGCCAGCAGTTTTTCTCGGTACGAGCAGTACTTC.

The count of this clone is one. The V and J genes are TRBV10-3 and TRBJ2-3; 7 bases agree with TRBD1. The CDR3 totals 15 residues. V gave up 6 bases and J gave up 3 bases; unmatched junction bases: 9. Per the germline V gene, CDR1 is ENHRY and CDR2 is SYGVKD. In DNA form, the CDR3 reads TGTGCCATCAGGGGCGGACAGGACAAAACAGATACGCAGTATTTT. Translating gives CAIRGGQDKTDTQYF.

CDR3 nucleotide sequence: TGTGCCAGCAGTTTACGGAACAGACAAGCTTTCTTT. It codes for CASSLRNRQAFF. The V call is TRBV12-3 or TRBV12-4, the J call TRBJ1-1; no clear D. The CDR3 covers 12 residues. V was cut by 2 bases and J by 9 bases, with 10 bases left in between.

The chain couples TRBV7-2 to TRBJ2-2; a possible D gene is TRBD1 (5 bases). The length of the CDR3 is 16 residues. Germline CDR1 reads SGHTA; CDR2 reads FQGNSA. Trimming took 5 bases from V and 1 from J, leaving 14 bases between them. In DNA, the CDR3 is TGTGCCAGCAGCCCTCCGACAGCCCTGAACACCGGGGAGCTGTTTTTT. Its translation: CASSPPTALNTGELFF.